This T cell receptor beta chain was captured in a study of T cells after yellow fever vaccination. A process of 5'RACE template switching, which added a universal primer site and UMIs, was used to make TCR cDNA. TCRdb re-called the 5' RACE reads with MiXCR, one entry per CDR3 protein. The sample records 200,000 to 300,000 distinct CDR3 sequences, 3.6% being singletons. This CDR3 comprises 15 residues. CDR1 and CDR2 (germline): SGHKS, YYEKEE (reference sequence). J gave up 2 bases and V 5 bases, and 7 bases lay outside the gene matches. This clonotype was recorded at least ten times. The sequence came from a man aged 18 to 29 who received the YFV17D yellow fever vaccine. V is TRBV5-5 and J is TRBJ1-5; 7 nucleotides match TRBD1. Sequencing was performed on PBMCs, taken 15 days after the yellow fever booster vaccination. The CDR3 region is CASSAQGVGNQPQHF. The CDR3 nucleotides read TGTGCCAGCAGTGCCCAGGGGGTCGGCAATCAGCCCCAGCATTTT.